The rows below give T cell receptor beta chains drawn from one sample of a study of CD8 T cells in ankylosing spondylitis. One entry per CDR3 protein results from TCRdb running MiXCR on the 5' RACE reads. The sample lists 330,000 or so distinct CDR3 sequences, 6.5% to 10% occurring once. Specimen: blood, either unsorted or a sorted T cell fraction (not recorded which). The receptors derive from a male donor with ankylosing spondylitis. Both conserved end residues are trimmed from each CDR3.

CDR3aa | j_gene | v_gene
ASSWDSPREQY | TRBJ2-7 | TRBV6-5
ASSSGTGYYEQY | TRBJ2-7 | TRBV7-2
ASSQEYQAGNNEQF | TRBJ2-1 | TRBV3-1
ASSLAGGPGETQY | TRBJ2-5 | TRBV7-2
AISKTAGTGSSYEQY | TRBJ2-7 | TRBV10-3
SVVVGMNTEAF | TRBJ1-1 | TRBV29-1
ASTILAGESNEQF | TRBJ2-1 | TRBV5-1
ASGLLRGRSGYT | TRBJ1-2 | TRBV28
ASSQRVGQEDTEAF | TRBJ1-1 | TRBV4-2
ASSLGGQAPLGDEQF | TRBJ2-1 | TRBV11-3